This T cell receptor beta chain was sequenced for a study of cytomegalovirus exposure and HLA in healthy donors. Across the study: The platform used for the roughly 110 validation repertoires matched that of the roughly 700 first-cohort repertoires, a later analysis reported.

Study-level findings and limits: In vitro data verified three CMV-associated chains as specific for CMV antigens.

A word on this clone: Its target is unknown.

Libraries were prepared by immunoSEQ multiplex PCR; TCRdb keeps only in-frame clonotypes and omits some of them. The sample lists more than 55,000 clones, 80% to 90% occurring once. Sequenced: PBMCs. The sequence derives from a woman younger than 30 in good health and CMV-seronegative.

CDR3 residues: CASSWTGSAKNIQYF. The CDR3 bases are TGTGCCAGCAGCTGGACAGGGTCTGCCAAAAACATTCAGTACTTC. This rearrangement joins TRBV13 to TRBJ2-4, with 8 bases that match TRBD1. V was pared by 4 bases and J by 1 base, with 3 bases of the junction left unmatched. Per the germline V gene, CDR1 is PRHDT and CDR2 is FYEKMQ (reference sequence). The CDR3 runs to 15 residues.